Below are 19 T cell receptor beta chains sequenced from a single sample in a study of blood T cell repertoires in COVID-19. The repertoire was sequenced with immunoSEQ multiplex PCR; TCRdb's copy has only in-frame clones and lacks some. The sample holds 30,000 to 40,000 clones, 85% to 95% seen once. Sequences were obtained from peripheral blood. The source is a male donor with active COVID-19.

This chain links TRBV6-5 with TRBJ2-5; 7 bases are a match to TRBD1. Trimming at V came to 8 bases and at J to 4 bases, leaving 7 bases not matched to a gene. CDR1 and CDR2 from the germline V gene are MNHEY and SVGAGI. The CDR3 sequence is 13 residues long. The CDR3 DNA follows: TGTGCCAGCCGAGACAGGGTAGGAGAGACCCAGTACTTC. Translating gives CASRDRVGETQYF.

The count of this clone is one. As DNA, the CDR3 is TGTGCCAGCAGCTTAGGGACAGGGGGCAACACTGAAGCTTTCTTT. Residues: CASSLGTGGNTEAFF. The chain is built from TRBV7-3 and TRBJ1-1; TRBD1 aligns across 12 bases. V shed 2 bases and J 2 bases; nucleotides not matched to a gene: 0. CDR3 length: 15 amino acids. Germline values: CDR1 SGHTA, CDR2 FQGTGA. The variable domain in full, completed from reference TRBV7-3 and TRBJ1-1, reads GAGVSQTPSNKVTEKGKYVELRCDPISGHTALYWYRQSLGQGPEFLIYFQGTGAADDSGLPNDRFFAVRPEGSVSTLKIQRTERGDSAVYLCASSLGTGGNTEAFFGQGTRLTVV.

The chain has TRBV9 and TRBJ1-3; TRBD1 matches at 9 bases. The germline V gene has CDR1 SGDLS and CDR2 YYNGEE. CDR3 size: 17 residues. The trim removed 5 bases at V and 4 bases at J, leaving 13 bases unmatched. The CDR3 sequence: CASRMDRGRGPGNTIYF. In nucleotides, the CDR3 is TGTGCCAGCAGGATGGACAGGGGAAGGGGACCCGGAAACACCATATATTTT.

This clone was recorded a few times. V gene TRBV5-6 combines with J gene TRBJ1-1; TRBD1 aligns across 10 bases. Per the germline V gene, CDR1 is SGHDT and CDR2 is YYEEEE. J gave up 3 bases and V 4 bases, and 3 bases lay outside the gene matches. The CDR3 runs to 14 residues. CDR3 sequence reads: CASSRGQGYTEAFF. CDR3 bases: TGTGCCAGCAGCAGGGGACAGGGGTACACTGAAGCTTTCTTT.

CDR3 sequence (DNA): TGTGCCAGTAGTATAAGGGGGGGCGTGGTCACTGAAGCTTTCTTT. Translation gives CASSIRGGVVTEAFF. V gene TRBV19 combines with J gene TRBJ1-1; TRBD1 is a possible D gene (6 bases). Trimming removed 2 bases at V and 4 bases at J, with 14 bases between. The CDR3 covers 15 residues. Germline loops: CDR1 LNHDA, CDR2 SQIVND (reference sequence).

The V call is TRBV9, the J call TRBJ1-1; TRBD1 aligns across 8 bases. This CDR3 is built from 14 residues. CDR1 is SGDLS and CDR2 is YYNGEE in the germline V gene. V shed 5 bases, J shed 1 base, and the junction held 4 bases outside the gene matches. In DNA form, the CDR3 reads TGTGCCAGCAGTTTTGGACAGGGGAACACTGAAGCTTTCTTT. It yields the protein CASSFGQGNTEAFF.

The chain recombines TRBV2 with TRBJ2-7; 8 bases align to TRBD1. Germline V CDR1 and CDR2: SNHLY, FYNNEI. This CDR3 region has 12 residues. The V and J ends lost 8 bases and 0 bases, in that order; junction bases with no gene match: 0. CDR3 nucleotide sequence: TGTGCCAGCCAGGGGGCCTCCTACGAGCAGTACTTC. Translating it yields CASQGASYEQYF.

The V and J genes are TRBV6-2 or TRBV6-3 and TRBJ1-2; no clear D gene. Germline CDR1 MNHEY, CDR2 SVGEGT. Trimming cost V 2 bases and J 0 bases, with 7 bases left between them. CDR3 length: 14 residues. The CDR3 DNA reads as TGTGCCAGCAGTTACCGCGCCACTAACTATGGCTACACCTTC. This codes for CASSYRATNYGYTF.

The CDR3 DNA follows: TGTGCCAGCTCACCGGACAGAAACATTCAGTACTTC. This translates into CASSPDRNIQYF. The chain is built from TRBV18 and TRBJ2-4; TRBD1 might be the D (6 bases). V gave up 3 bases and J gave up 6 bases, with 6 bases separating them. CDR1 and CDR2 (germline): KGHSH, LQKENI. This CDR3 spans 12 amino acids.

This clone was seen a handful of times. The chain has TRBV5-4 and TRBJ2-7; a possible D gene is TRBD2 (6 bases). The germline V gene has CDR1 SGHNT and CDR2 YYREEE (reference sequence). V was pared by 0 bases and J by 3 bases, with 7 bases between. This CDR3 has 13 amino acids. In DNA form, the CDR3 reads TGTGCCAGCAGCTTGGAGGGAGGCTACGAGCAGTACTTC. Amino acid sequence: CASSLEGGYEQYF.

V is TRBV5-1 and J is TRBJ2-7; D might be TRBD2 (7 bases). Germline lookup yields CDR1 SGHRS and CDR2 YFSETQ. V lost 6 bases and J lost 0, with 16 bases in between. CDR3 length: 15 amino acids. CDR3 in DNA: TGCGCCAGCAACAAGAGGGGGGGCAGCTCCTACGAGCAGTACTTC. Translated, it gives CASNKRGGSSYEQYF.

V and J are TRBV7-2 and TRBJ2-7, with D tentatively TRBD1 (6 bases). V lost 4 bases to trimming and J lost 2 bases, with 12 bases between them. Looked up from germline, CDR1 is SGHTA and CDR2 is FQGNSA. CDR3 length equals 14 residues. The CDR3 protein is CASSSLDRTYEQYF. CDR3 in DNA: TGTGCCAGCAGCTCACTGGACAGAACCTACGAGCAGTACTTC.

The chain employs TRBV6-2 or TRBV6-3 and TRBJ2-7; TRBD1 matches 7 bases. Germline CDR1 MNHEY, CDR2 SVGEGT. The CDR3 sequence is 14 residues long. The trim removed 0 bases at V and 2 bases at J, leaving 1 base unmatched. This CDR3 reads CASSYSTGPYEQYF. The CDR3 DNA sequence: TGTGCCAGCAGTTACTCGACAGGGCCCTACGAGCAGTACTTC.

This clone is a singleton in its sample. V and J are TRBV19 and TRBJ2-6, with a weak D call TRBD2 (5 bases). Germline V lookup: CDR1 LNHDA, CDR2 SQIVND (reference sequence). This CDR3 is 17 amino acids long. With 3 bases removed from V and 0 bases from J, the gap between germline ends came to 12 bases. DNA for the CDR3: TGTGCCAGTAGTATCTCGGGAACTAGCTCTGGGGCCAACGTCCTGACTTTC. It translates to CASSISGTSSGANVLTF.

This rearrangement joins TRBV6-4 to TRBJ1-1; 11 nucleotides align to TRBD1. CDR1 is MRHNA and CDR2 is SNTAGT in the germline V gene. V lost 6 bases and J lost 6; bases outside the gene matches: 6. This CDR3 region has 14 residues. The CDR3 region has the DNA TGTGCCAGCAGAGACACGGACAGGGGGCCTGAAGCTTTCTTT. Encoded protein: CASRDTDRGPEAFF.

The J gene is TRBJ1-1, the V gene TRBV5-1, with TRBD1 as a possible D gene (6 bases). Germline CDR1 reads SGHRS; CDR2 reads YFSETQ. The CDR3 runs 12 residues. Trimming took 0 bases from V and 12 from J, leaving 12 bases between them. CDR3 DNA sequence: TGCGCCAGCAGCTTGGAAGGGGGATGGACTTTCTTT. This gives the protein CASSLEGGWTFF.

The rearrangement joins TRBV13 to TRBJ2-1, with 7 bases that match TRBD1. V lost 5 bases, J lost 2 bases, and 6 bases stayed unmatched. The CDR3 runs to 15 residues. Germline V CDR1 and CDR2: PRHDT, FYEKMQ (reference sequence). The DNA for the CDR3 is TGTGCCAGCAGCCGTATCACAGGGGCCTACAATGAGCAGTTCTTC. Translation gives CASSRITGAYNEQFF.

The chain has TRBV4-3 and TRBJ2-2, with D possibly being TRBD2 (7 bases). CDR1 is LGHNA, CDR2 YSLEER, per germline. Trimming stripped 4 bases from V and 0 bases from J, with 12 bases between. CDR3 length equals 16 residues. The CDR3 DNA follows: TGCGCCAGCAGCCTATACGGGGGGCCGAACACCGGGGAGCTGTTTTTT. It is translated as CASSLYGGPNTGELFF.

The table lists this clone with a few counts. V and J are TRBV10-3 and TRBJ2-7; 9 bases are a match to TRBD2. V shed 3 bases, J shed 2 bases, and the junction held 2 bases outside the gene matches. The V gene's germline CDR1 is ENHRY and CDR2 SYGVKD. The CDR3 loop spans 14 amino acids. This CDR3 reads CAISEIAGAYEQYF. CDR3 nucleotide sequence: TGTGCCATCAGTGAAATAGCGGGGGCCTACGAGCAGTACTTC.